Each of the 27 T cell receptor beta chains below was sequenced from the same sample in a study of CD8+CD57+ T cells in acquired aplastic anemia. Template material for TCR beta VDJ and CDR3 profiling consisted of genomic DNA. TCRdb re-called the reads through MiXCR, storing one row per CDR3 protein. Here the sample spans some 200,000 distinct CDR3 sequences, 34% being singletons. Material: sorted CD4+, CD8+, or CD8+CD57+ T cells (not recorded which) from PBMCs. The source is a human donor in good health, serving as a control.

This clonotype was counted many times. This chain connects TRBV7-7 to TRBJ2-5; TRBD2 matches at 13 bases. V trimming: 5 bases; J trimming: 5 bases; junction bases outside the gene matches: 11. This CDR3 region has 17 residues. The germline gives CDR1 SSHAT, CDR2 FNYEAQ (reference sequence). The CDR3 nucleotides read TGTGCCAGCAGCCTAGGGACTAGCGGGAATGTTTTGGAGACCCAGTACTTC. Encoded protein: CASSLGTSGNVLETQYF.

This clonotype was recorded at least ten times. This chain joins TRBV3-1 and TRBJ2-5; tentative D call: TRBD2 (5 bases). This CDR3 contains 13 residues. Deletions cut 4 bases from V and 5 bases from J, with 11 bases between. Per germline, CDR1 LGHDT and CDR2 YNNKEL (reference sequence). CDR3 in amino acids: CASSREGVETQYF. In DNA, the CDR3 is TGTGCCAGCAGCCGAGAGGGTGTGGAGACCCAGTACTTC.

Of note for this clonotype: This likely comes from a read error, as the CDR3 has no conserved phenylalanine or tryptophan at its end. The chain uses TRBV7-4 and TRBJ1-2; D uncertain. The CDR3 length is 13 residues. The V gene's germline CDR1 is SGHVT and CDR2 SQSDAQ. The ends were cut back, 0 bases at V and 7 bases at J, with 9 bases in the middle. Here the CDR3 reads CASSLAGESGYTL. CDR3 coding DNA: TGTGCCAGCAGCTTAGCCGGGGAATCTGGCTACACCCTC.

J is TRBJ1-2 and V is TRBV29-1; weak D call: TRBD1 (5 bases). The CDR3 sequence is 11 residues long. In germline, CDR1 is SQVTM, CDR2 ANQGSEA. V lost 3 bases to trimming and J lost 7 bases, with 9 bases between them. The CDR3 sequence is CSVEGTGGYTF. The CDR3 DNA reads TGCAGCGTTGAGGGCACAGGTGGCTACACCTTC.

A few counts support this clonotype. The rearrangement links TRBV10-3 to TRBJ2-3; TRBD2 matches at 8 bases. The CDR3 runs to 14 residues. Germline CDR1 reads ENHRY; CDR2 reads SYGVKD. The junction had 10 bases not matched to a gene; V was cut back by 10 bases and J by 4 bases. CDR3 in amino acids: CATCREGKADTQYF. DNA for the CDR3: TGTGCCACCTGTCGGGAGGGTAAAGCAGATACGCAGTATTTT.

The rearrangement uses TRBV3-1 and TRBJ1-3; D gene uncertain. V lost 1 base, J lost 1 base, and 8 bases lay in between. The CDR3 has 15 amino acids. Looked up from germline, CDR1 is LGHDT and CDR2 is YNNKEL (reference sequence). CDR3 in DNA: TGTGCCAGCAGCCAAGCTATGGGTTCTGGAAACACCATATATTTT. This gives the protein CASSQAMGSGNTIYF.

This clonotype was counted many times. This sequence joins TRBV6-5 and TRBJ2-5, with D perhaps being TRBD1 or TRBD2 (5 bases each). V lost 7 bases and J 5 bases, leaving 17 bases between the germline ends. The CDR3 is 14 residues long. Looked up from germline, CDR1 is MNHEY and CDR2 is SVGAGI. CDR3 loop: CASTHTPGTETQYF. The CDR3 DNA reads TGTGCCAGCACCCACACCCCAGGGACCGAGACCCAGTACTTC.

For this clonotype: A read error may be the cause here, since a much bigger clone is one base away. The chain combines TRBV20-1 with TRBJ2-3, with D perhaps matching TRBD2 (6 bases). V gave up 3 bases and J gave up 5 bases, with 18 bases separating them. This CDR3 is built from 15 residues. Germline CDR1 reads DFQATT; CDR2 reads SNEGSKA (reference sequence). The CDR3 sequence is CSASKPAGTQDTQYF. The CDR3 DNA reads TGCAGTGCTAGCAAACCCGCAGGGACTCAAGATACGCAGTATTTT.

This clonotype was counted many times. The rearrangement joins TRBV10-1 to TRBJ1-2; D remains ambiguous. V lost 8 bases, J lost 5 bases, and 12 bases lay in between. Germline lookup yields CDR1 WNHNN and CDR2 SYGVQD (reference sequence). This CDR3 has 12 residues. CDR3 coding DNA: TGCGCCAGCCCACCTGGACCGTATGGCTACACCTTC. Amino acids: CASPPGPYGYTF.

CDR3 loop: CATSSDGGYEQYF. For the CDR3, the DNA is TGTGCCACCAGCAGTGACGGGGGATACGAGCAGTACTTC. The rearrangement links TRBV15 to TRBJ2-7; tentative D call: TRBD2 (6 bases). V was shortened by 3 bases and J by 4 bases, with 10 bases between the two germline ends. The CDR3 runs to 13 residues. Germline V gene sequence: CDR1 LNHNV, CDR2 YYDKDF (reference sequence).

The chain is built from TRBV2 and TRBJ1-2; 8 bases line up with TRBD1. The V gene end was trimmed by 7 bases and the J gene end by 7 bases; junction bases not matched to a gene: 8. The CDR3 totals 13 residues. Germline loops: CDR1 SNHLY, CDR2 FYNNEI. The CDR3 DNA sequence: TGTGCCAGCACCCTACAGGGGGAGGCTGGCTACACCTTC. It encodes CASTLQGEAGYTF.

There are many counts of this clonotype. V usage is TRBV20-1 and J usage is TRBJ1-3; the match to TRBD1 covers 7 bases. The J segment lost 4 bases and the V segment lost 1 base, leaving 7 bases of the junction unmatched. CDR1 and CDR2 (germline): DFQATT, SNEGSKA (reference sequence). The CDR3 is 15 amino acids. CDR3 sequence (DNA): TGCAGTGCTAGAGTCAGGGGGATCTCCGGAAACACCATATATTTT. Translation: CSARVRGISGNTIYF.

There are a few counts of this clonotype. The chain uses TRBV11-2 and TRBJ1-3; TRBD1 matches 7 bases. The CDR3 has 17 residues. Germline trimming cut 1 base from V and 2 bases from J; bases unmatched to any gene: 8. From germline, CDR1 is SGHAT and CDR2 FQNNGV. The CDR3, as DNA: TGTGCCAGCAGCTTAGTCGCCGGGACAGCCACTGGAAACACCATATATTTT. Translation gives CASSLVAGTATGNTIYF.

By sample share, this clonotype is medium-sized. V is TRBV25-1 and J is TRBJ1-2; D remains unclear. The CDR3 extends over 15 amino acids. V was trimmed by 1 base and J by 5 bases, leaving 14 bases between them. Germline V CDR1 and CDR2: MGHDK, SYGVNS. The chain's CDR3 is CASSESRENRYGYTF. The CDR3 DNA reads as TGTGCCAGCAGTGAATCCCGGGAGAACCGATATGGCTACACCTTC.

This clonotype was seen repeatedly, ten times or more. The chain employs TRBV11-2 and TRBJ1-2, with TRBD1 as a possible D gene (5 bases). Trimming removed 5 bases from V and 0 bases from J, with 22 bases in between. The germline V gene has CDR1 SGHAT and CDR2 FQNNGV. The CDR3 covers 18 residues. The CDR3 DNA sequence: TGTGCCAGCAGCCCTAGAGACAGAGCAGCGGGATCTAACTATGGCTACACCTTC. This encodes CASSPRDRAAGSNYGYTF.

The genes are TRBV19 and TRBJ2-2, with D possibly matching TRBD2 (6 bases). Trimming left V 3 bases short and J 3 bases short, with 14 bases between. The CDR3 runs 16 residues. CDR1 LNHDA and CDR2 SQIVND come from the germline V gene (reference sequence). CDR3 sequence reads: CASSIPGGPYTGELFF. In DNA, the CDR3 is TGTGCCAGTAGTATCCCCGGGGGACCGTACACCGGGGAGCTGTTTTTT. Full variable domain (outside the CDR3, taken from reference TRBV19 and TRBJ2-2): DGGITQSPKYLFRKEGQNVTLSCEQNLNHDAMYWYRQDPGQGLRLIYYSQIVNDFQKGDIAEGYSVSREKKESFPLTVTSAQKNPTAFYLCASSIPGGPYTGELFFGEGSRLTVL.

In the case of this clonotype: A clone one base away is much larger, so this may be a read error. DNA for the CDR3: TGTGCCGGCAGTGGGTGGACAATCGGAGGTCAGCCCCAGCATTTT. Its protein product is CAGSGWTIGGQPQHF. This chain uses TRBV2 with TRBJ1-5, with D perhaps matching TRBD1 (5 bases). The CDR3 contains 15 residues. Germline assignment: CDR1 SNHLY and CDR2 FYNNEI.

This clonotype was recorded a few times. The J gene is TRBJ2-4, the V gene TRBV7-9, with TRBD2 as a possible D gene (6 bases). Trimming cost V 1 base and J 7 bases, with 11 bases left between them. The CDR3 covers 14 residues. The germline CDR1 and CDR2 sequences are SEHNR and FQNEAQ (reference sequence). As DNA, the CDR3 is TGTGCCAGCAGCTTAGGTGGGGACTGGAACATTCAGTACTTC. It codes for CASSLGGDWNIQYF.

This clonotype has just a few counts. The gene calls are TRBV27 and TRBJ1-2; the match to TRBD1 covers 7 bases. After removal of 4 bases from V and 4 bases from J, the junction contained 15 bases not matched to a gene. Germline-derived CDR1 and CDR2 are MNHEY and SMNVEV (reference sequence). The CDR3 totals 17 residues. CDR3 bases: TGTGCCAGCAGTTCCTCGGACAGGTTGAGGCGAGGCTATGGCTACACCTTC. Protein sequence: CASSSSDRLRRGYGYTF.

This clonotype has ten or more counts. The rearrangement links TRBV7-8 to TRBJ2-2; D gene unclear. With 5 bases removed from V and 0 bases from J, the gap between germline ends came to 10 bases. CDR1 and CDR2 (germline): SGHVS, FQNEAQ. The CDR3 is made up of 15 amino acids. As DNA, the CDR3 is TGTGCCAGCAGCGCGGCTAGAACGAACACCGGGGAGCTGTTTTTT. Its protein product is CASSAARTNTGELFF. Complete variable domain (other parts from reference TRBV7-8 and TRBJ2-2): GAGVSQSPRYKVAKRGQDVALRCDPISGHVSLFWYQQALGQGPEFLTYFQNEAQLDKSGLPSDRFFAERPEGSVSTLKIQRTQQEDSAVYLCASSAARTNTGELFFGEGSRLTVL.

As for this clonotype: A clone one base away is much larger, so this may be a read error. Here the CDR3 reads CASSQGEASF. CDR3 sequence (DNA): TGTGCCAGCAGTCAGGGAGAAGCTTCCTTT. The rearrangement joins TRBV5-4 to TRBJ1-1, with D perhaps TRBD1 (5 bases). CDR3 length equals 10 residues. Germline lookup yields CDR1 SGHNT and CDR2 YYREEE (reference sequence).

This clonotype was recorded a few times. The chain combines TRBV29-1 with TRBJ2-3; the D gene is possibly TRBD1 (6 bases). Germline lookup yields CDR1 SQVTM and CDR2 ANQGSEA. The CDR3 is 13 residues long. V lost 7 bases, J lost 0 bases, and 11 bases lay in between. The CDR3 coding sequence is TGCAGCGCCGAAGGGGGAAGCACAGATACGCAGTATTTT. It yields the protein CSAEGGSTDTQYF.

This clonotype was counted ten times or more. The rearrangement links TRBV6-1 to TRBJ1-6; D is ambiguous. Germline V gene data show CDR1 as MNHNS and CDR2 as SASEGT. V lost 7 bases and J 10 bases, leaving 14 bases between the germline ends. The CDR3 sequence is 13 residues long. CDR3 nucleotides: TGTGCCAGCACTCGTACATCCGAATCACCCCTCCACTTT. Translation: CASTRTSESPLHF.

This CDR3 reads CASSYSTSAPQETQYF. CDR3 DNA sequence: TGTGCCAGCAGTTACTCGACTAGCGCCCCTCAAGAGACCCAGTACTTC. The chain has TRBV6-5 and TRBJ2-5; 8 nucleotides match TRBD2. Trimming took 0 bases from V and 2 from J; bases not matched to a gene: 5. CDR3 length: 16 amino acids. CDR1 is MNHEY and CDR2 is SVGAGI in the germline V gene.

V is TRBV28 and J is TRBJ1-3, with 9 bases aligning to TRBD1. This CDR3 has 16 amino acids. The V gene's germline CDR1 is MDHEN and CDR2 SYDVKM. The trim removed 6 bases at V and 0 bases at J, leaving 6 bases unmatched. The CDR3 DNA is TGTGCCAGCAGATACGGACAGGGGACCTCTGGAAACACCATATATTTT. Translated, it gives CASRYGQGTSGNTIYF.

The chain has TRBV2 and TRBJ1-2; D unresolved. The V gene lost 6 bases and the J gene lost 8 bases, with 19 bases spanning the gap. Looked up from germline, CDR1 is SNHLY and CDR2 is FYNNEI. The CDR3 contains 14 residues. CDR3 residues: CASRPGSPGGGYTF. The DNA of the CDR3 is TGTGCCAGCAGACCGGGCTCCCCCGGAGGCGGCTACACCTTC. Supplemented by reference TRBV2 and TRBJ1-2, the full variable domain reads EPEVTQTPSHQVTQMGQEVILRCVPISNHLYFYWYRQILGQKVEFLVSFYNNEISEKSEIFDDQFSVERPDGSNFTLKIRSTKLEDSAMYFCASRPGSPGGGYTFGSGTRLTVV.

The chain's CDR3 is CASSDNTAARGGYTF. The CDR3 DNA reads as TGTGCCAGCAGTGACAACACAGCCGCCCGGGGGGGCTACACCTTC. The chain uses TRBV6-4 and TRBJ1-2; D is perhaps TRBD1 (5 bases). V was cut by 2 bases and J by 8 bases, with 18 bases left in between. Germline CDR1 and CDR2: MRHNA and SNTAGT. The CDR3 loop spans 15 amino acids.